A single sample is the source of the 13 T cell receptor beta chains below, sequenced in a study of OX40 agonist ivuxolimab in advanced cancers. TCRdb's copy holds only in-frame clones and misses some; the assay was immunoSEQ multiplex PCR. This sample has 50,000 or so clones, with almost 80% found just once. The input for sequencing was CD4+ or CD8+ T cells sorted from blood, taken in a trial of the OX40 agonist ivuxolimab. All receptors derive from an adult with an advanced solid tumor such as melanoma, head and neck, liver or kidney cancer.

The DNA for the CDR3 is TGTGCCTGGAGTGTACAGACAGGGGGTAGCAATCAGCCCCAGCATTTT. It is translated as CAWSVQTGGSNQPQHF. This chain joins TRBV30 and TRBJ1-5, with 9 nucleotides matching TRBD1. The junction had 3 bases not matched to a gene; V was cut back by 0 bases and J by 0 bases. This CDR3 region has 16 residues. Germline values: CDR1 GTSNPN, CDR2 SVGIG (reference sequence).

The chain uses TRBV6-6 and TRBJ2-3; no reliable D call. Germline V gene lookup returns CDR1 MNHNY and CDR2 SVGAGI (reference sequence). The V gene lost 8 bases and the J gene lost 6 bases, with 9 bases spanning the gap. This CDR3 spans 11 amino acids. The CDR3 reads CASGLSDTQYF. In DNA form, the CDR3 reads TGTGCCAGCGGCCTATCCGATACGCAGTATTTT.

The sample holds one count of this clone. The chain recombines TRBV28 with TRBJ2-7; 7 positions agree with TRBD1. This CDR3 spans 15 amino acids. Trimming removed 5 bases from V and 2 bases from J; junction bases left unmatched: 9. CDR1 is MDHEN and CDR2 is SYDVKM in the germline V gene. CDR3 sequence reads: CASSPPSQGAYEQYF. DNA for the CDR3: TGTGCCAGCAGTCCCCCCTCGCAGGGGGCCTACGAGCAGTACTTC.

The CDR3, as DNA: TGTGCGGGGGGGGCGGCAGGCAAAAACTACGAGCAGTACTTC. This sequence encodes CAGGAAGKNYEQYF. This sequence joins TRBV5-4 and TRBJ2-7; possibly TRBD2 for D (7 bases). The CDR3 consists of 14 residues. The germline V gene encodes CDR1 SGHNT and CDR2 YYREEE (reference sequence).

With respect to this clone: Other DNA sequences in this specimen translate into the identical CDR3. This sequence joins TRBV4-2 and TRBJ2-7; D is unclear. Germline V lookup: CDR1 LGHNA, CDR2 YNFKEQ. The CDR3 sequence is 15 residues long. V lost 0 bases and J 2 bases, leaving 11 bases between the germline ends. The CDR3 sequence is CASSQESYQAYEQYF. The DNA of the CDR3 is TGTGCCAGCAGCCAAGAGAGCTATCAAGCCTACGAGCAGTACTTC.

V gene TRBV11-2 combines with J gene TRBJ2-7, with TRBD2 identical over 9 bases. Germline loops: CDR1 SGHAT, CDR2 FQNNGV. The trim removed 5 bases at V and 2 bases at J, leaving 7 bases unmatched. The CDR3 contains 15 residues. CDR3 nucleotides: TGTGCCAGCAGCGCTCGACTAGCGGCAACCTACGAGCAGTACTTC. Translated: CASSARLAATYEQYF.

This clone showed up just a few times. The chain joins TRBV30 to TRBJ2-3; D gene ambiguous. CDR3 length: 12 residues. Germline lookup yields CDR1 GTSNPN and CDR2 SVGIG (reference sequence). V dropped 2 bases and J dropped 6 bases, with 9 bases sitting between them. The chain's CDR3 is CAWSPRMDTQYF. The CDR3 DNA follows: TGTGCCTGGAGTCCCCGCATGGATACGCAGTATTTT.

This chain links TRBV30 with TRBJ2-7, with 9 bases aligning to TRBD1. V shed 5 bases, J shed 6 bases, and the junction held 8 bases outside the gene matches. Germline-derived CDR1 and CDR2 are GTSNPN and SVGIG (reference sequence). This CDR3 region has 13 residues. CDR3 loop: CAWDRDRVGEQYF. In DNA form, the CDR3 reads TGTGCCTGGGACCGGGACAGGGTCGGCGAGCAGTACTTC.

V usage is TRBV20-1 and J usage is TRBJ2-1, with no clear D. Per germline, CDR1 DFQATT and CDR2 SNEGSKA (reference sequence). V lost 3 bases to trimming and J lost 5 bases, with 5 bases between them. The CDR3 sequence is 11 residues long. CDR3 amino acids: CSARRHNEQFF. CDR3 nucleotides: TGCAGTGCTAGGCGGCACAATGAGCAGTTCTTC.

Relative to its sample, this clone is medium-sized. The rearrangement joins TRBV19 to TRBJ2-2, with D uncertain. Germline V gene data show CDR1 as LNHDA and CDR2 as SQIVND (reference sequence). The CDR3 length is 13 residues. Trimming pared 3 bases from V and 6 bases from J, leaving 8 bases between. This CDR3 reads CASSIQIAGELFF. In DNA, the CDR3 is TGTGCCAGTAGTATCCAAATTGCCGGGGAGCTGTTTTTT.

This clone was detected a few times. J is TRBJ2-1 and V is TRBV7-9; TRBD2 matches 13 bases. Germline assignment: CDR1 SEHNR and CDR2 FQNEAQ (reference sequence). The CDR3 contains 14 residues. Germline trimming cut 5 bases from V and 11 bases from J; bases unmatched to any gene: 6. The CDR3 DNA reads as TGTGCCAGCAGCATCGGGACTAGCGGGAATAAGCAGTTCTTC. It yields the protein CASSIGTSGNKQFF.

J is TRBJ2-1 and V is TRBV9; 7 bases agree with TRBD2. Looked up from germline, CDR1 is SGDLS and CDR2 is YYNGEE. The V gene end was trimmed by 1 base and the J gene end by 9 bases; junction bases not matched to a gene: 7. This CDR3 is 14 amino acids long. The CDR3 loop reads CASSVMGLAAEQFF. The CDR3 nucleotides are TGTGCCAGCAGCGTAATGGGGCTAGCGGCTGAGCAGTTCTTC.

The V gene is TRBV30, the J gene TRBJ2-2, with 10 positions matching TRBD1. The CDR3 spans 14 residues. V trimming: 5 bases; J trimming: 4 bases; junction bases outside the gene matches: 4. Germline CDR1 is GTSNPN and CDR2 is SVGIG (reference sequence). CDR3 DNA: TGTGCCTGGGGGACAGGGGTTGCCACCGGGGAGCTGTTTTTT. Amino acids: CAWGTGVATGELFF.